The 2 T cell receptor beta chains below all came from one sample that was sequenced in a study of glioma-infiltrating T cells after dendritic cell vaccination. TCRdb keeps only in-frame clones here, not all; method: immunoSEQ multiplex PCR. Among some 30,000 clones listed, 90% were seen once. Specimen: blood, collected before dendritic cell vaccination. The receptor set was obtained from a human donor with glioblastoma.

This clone was seen once. The rearrangement uses TRBV5-1 and TRBJ2-5, with TRBD2 matching 14 bases. The CDR3 sequence is 15 residues long. The V segment lost 4 bases and the J segment 7 bases; nucleotides outside the gene matches: 6. Germline values: CDR1 SGHRS, CDR2 YFSETQ. The CDR3: CASSEGLAGEGTQYF. CDR3 nucleotides: TGCGCCAGCAGCGAGGGACTAGCGGGGGAAGGGACCCAGTACTTC.

The chain has TRBV19 and TRBJ1-5; TRBD1 might be the D (6 bases). Looked up from germline, CDR1 is LNHDA and CDR2 is SQIVND (reference sequence). V lost 7 bases and J 4 bases, leaving 17 bases between the germline ends. This CDR3 is built from 15 residues. The CDR3 bases are TGTGCCAGTACAGTGACAGGCCAGAATAATCAGCCCCAGCATTTT. Its translation: CASTVTGQNNQPQHF.